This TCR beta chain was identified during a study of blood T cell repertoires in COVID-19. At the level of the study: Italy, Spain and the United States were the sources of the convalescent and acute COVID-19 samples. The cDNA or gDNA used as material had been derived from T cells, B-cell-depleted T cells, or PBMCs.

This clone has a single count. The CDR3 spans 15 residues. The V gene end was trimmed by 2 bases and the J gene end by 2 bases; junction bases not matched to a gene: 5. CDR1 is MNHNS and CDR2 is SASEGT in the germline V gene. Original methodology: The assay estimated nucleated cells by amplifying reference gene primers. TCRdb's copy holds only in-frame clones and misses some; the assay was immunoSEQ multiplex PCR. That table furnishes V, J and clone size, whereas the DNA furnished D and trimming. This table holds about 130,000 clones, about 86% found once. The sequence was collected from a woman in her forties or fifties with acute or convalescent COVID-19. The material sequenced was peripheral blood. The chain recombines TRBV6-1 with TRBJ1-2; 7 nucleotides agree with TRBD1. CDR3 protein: CASSEHRGGNYGYTF. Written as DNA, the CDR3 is TGTGCCAGCAGTGAACACAGGGGAGGCAACTATGGCTACACCTTC.